This T cell receptor beta chain was obtained from a study of blood T cell repertoires in COVID-19. The protocol was immunoSEQ multiplex PCR, while the TCRdb copy is restricted to in-frame clones and leaves out a portion. The sample contains approximately 320,000 clones, roughly nine tenths of which appear only once. Trimming shortened V by 1 base and J by 12 bases, and 19 bases separated the two germline ends. CDR1 is SGHNT and CDR2 is YYREEE in the germline V gene (reference sequence). The CDR3 sequence is 14 residues long. The receptor comes from a man aged 55 to 70 who had recovered from COVID-19. This chain uses TRBV5-4 with TRBJ1-2; D uncertain. Material: PBMCs or T cells enriched from blood (not recorded which). The CDR3 loop is CASSLNRQQSGHTF. In DNA form, the CDR3 reads TGTGCCAGCAGCTTGAATAGACAACAGTCAGGTCACACCTTC.